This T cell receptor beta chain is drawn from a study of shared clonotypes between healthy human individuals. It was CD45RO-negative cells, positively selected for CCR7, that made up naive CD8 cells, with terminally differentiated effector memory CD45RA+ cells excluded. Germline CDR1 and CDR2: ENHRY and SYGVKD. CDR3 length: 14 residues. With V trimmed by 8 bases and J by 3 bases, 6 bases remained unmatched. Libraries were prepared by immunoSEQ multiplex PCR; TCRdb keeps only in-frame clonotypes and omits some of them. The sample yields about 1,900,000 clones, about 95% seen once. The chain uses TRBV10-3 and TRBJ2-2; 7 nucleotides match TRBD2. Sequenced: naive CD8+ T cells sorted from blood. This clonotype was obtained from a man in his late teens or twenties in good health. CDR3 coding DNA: TGTGCCATCCGGGGGGTTGAGGACACCGGGGAGCTGTTTTTT. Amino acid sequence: CAIRGVEDTGELFF.